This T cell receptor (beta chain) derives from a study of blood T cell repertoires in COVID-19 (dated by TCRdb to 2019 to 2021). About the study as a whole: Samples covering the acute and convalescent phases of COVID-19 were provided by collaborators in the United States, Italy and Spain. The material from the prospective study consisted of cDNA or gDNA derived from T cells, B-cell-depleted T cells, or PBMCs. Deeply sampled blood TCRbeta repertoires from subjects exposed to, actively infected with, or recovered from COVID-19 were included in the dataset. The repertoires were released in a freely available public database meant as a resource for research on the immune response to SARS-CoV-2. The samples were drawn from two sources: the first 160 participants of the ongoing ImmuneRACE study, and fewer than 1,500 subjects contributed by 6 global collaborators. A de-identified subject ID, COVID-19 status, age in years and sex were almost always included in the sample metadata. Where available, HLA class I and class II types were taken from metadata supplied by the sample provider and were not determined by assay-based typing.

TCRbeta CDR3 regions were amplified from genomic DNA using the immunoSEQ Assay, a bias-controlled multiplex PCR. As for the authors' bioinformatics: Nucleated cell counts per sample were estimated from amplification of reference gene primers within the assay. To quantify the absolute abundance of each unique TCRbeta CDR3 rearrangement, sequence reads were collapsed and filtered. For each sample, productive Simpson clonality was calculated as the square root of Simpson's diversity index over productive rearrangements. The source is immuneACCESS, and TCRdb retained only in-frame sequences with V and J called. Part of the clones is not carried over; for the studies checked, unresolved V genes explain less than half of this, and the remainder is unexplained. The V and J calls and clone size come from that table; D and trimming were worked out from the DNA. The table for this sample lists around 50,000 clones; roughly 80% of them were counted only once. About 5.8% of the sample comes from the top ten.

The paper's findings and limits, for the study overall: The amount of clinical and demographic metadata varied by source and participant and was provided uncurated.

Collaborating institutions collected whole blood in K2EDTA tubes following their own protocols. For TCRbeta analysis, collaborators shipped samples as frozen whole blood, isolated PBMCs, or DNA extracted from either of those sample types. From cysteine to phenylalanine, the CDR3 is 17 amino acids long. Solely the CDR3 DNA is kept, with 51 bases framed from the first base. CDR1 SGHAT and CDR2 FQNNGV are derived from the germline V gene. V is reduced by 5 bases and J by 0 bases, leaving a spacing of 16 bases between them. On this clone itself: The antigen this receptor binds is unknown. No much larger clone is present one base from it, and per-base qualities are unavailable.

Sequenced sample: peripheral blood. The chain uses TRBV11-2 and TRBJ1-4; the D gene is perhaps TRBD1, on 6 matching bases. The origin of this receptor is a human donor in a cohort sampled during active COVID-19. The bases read TGTGCCAGCAGCAAAACAGGGAACTTTGCAACTAATGAAAAACTGTTTTTT. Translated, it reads CASSKTGNFATNEKLFF.